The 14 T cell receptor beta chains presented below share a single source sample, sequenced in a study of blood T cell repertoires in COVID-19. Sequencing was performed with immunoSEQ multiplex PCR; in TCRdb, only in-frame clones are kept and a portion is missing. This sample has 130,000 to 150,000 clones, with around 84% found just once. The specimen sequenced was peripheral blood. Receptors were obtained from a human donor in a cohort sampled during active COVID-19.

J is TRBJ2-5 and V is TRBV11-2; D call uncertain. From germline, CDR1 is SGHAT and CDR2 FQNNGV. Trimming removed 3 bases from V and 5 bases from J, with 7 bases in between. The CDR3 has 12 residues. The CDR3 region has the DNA TGTGCCAGCAGCTTGAATGAGGAGACCCAGTACTTC. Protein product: CASSLNEETQYF.

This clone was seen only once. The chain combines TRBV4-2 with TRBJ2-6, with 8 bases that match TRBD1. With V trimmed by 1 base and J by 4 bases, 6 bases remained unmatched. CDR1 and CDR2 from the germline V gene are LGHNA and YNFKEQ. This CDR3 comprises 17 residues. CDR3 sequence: CASSQALTGDGANVLTF. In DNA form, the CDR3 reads TGTGCCAGCAGCCAAGCGTTGACAGGGGACGGGGCCAACGTCCTGACTTTC.

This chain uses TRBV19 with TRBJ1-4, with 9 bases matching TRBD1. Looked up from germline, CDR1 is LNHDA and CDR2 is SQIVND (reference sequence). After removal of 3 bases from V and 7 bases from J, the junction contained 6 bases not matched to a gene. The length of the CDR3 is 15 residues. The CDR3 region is CASSILRQGGEKLFF. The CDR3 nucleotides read TGTGCCAGTAGTATCCTCCGACAGGGGGGTGAAAAACTGTTTTTT.

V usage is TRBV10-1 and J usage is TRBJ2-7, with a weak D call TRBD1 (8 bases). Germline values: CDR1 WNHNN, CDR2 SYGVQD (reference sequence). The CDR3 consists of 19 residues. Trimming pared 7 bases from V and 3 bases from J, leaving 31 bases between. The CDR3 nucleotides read TGCGCCAGCATCTACCGACAGGGGCGAAGACTAAGCGGGAACTACGAGCAGTACGTC. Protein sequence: CASIYRQGRRLSGNYEQYV.

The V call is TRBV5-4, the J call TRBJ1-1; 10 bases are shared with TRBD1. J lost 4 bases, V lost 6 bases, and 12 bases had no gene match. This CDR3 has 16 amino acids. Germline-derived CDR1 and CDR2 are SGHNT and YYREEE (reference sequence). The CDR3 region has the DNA TGTGCCAGCAAGCGGGACAGGGGTTTTCGTGGCACTGAAGCTTTCTTT. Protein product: CASKRDRGFRGTEAFF.

The CDR3 here is CASSRLTDTQYF. The DNA for the CDR3 is TGTGCCAGCAGTAGACTCACAGATACGCAGTATTTT. The J gene is TRBJ2-3, the V gene TRBV25-1; D not resolved. The germline CDR1 and CDR2 sequences are MGHDK and SYGVNS. The CDR3 is 12 residues long. Trimming pared 5 bases from V and 2 bases from J, leaving 5 bases between.

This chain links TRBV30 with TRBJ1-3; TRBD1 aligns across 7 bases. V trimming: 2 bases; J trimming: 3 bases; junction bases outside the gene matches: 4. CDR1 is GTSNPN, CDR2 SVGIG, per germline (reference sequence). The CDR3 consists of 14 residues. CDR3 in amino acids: CAWSRGLGGNTIYF. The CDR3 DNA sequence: TGTGCCTGGAGTAGGGGGCTGGGTGGAAACACCATATATTTT. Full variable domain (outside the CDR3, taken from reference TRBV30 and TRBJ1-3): SQTIHQWPATLVQPVGSPLSLECTVEGTSNPNLYWYRQAAGRGLQLLFYSVGIGQISSEVPQNLSASRPQDRQFILSSKKLLLSDSGFYLCAWSRGLGGNTIYFGEGSWLTVV.

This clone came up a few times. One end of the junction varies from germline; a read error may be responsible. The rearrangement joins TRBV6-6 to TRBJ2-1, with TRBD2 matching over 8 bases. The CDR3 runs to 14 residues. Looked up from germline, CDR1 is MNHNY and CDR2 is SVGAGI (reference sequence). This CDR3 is CATSLAGTYNEQFF. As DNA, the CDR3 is TGTGCCACCAGTTTAGCGGGGACCTACAATGAGCAGTTCTTC.

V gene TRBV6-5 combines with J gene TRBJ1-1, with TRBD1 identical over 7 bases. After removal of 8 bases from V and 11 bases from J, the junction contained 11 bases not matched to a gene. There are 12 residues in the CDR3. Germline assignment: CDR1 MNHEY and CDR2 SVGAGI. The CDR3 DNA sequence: TGTGCCAGCGGAAACAGGGGAAGGGAGGCTTTCTTT. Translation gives CASGNRGREAFF.

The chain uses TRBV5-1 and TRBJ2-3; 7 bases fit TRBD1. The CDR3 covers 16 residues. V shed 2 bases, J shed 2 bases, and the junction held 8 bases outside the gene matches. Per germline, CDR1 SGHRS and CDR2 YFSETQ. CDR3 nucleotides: TGCGCCAGCAGCTTAACATCACAGGGGTACACAGATACGCAGTATTTT. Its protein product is CASSLTSQGYTDTQYF.

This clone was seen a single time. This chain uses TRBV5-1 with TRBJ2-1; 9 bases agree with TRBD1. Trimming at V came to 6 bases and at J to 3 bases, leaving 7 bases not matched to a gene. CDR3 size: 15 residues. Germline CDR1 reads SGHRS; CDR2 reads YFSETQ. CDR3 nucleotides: TGCGCCAGCAAAATCCCGGGACAGGGCTACAATGAGCAGTTCTTC. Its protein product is CASKIPGQGYNEQFF.

CDR3 bases: TGTGCCAGCAGCTTAGACTGGACTAGCGGGAGAGGCCAGTACTTC. It yields the protein CASSLDWTSGRGQYF. The gene calls are TRBV7-9 and TRBJ2-5, with 13 bases identical to TRBD2. Germline V lookup: CDR1 SEHNR, CDR2 FQNEAQ (reference sequence). Trimming cost V 1 base and J 10 bases; bases outside gene matches: 6. CDR3 length: 15 amino acids.

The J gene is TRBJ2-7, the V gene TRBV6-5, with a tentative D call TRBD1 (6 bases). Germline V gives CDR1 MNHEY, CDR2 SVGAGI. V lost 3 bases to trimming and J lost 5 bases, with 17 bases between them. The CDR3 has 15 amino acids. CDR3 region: CASSYRQGIQNEQYF. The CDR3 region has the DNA TGTGCCAGCAGTTATCGGCAGGGGATTCAAAACGAGCAGTACTTC.

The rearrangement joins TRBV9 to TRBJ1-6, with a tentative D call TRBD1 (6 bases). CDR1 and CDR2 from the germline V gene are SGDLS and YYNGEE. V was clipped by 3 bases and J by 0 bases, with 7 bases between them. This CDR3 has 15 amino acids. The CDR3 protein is CASSEGGSYNSPLHF. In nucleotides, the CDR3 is TGTGCCAGCAGCGAAGGGGGCTCCTATAATTCACCCCTCCACTTT.